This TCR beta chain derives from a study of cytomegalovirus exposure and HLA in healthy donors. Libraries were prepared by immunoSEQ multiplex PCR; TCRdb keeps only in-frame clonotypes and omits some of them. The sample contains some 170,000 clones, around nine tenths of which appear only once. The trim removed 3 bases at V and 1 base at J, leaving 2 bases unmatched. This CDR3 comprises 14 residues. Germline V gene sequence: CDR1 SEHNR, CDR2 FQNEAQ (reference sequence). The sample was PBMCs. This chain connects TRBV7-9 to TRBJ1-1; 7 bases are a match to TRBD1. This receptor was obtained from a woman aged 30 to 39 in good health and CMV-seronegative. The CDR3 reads CASSFRDRNTEAFF. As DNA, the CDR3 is TGTGCCAGCAGCTTCCGGGACAGGAACACTGAAGCTTTCTTT.